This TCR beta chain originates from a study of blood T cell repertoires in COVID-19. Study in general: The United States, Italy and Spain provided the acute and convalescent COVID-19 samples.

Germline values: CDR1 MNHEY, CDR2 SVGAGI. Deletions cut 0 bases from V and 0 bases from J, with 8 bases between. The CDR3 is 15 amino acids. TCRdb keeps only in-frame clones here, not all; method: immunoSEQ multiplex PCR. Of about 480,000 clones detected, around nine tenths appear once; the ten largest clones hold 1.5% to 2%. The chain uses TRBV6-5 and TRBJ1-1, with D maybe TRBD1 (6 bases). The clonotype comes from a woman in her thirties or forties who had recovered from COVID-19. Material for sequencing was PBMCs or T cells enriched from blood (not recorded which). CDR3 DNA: TGTGCCAGCAGTTACTCCGGGACATTGAACACTGAAGCTTTCTTT. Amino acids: CASSYSGTLNTEAFF.